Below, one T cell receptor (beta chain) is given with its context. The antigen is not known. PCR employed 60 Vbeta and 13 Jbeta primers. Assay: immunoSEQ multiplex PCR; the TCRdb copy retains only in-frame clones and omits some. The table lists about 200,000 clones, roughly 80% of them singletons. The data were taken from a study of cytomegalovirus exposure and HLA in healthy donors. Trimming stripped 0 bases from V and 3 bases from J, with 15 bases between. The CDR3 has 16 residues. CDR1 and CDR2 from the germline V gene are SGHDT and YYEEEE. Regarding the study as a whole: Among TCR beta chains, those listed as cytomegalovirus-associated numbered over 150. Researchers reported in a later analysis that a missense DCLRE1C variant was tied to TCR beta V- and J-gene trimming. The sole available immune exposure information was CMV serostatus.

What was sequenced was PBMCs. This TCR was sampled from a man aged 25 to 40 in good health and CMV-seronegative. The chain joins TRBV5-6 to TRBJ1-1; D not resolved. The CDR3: CASSLARESPYTEAFF. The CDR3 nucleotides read TGTGCCAGCAGCTTGGCTAGGGAGTCACCCTACACTGAAGCTTTCTTT.